This T cell receptor beta chain was sequenced in a study of response to subunit inactivated influenza vaccine. Study-level findings and limits: The authors suggested that few new T cells are recruited per seasonal influenza vaccination.

CDR1 is MDHEN, CDR2 SYDVKM, per germline. The germline V and J ends were trimmed by 4 bases and 1 base, with 22 bases remaining between them. The CDR3 has 18 amino acids. This clonotype came up many times. The antigen is not known. TCRdb called the RT-PCR reads again in MiXCR, with one record for every CDR3 protein. In the table there are 700,000 to 900,000 distinct CDR3 sequences, about 20% of which are singletons. The V gene is TRBV28, the J gene TRBJ1-2, with TRBD1 as a possible D gene (5 bases). Material: PBMCs from blood, obtained about 5 days after vaccination. This receptor was obtained from a man aged 45-65 years who received an inactivated influenza vaccine. CDR3 in DNA: TGTGCCAGCAGTTCCCCTTTAAGTTATGGGGGAGATAACTATGGCTACACCTTC. Amino acids: CASSSPLSYGGDNYGYTF.